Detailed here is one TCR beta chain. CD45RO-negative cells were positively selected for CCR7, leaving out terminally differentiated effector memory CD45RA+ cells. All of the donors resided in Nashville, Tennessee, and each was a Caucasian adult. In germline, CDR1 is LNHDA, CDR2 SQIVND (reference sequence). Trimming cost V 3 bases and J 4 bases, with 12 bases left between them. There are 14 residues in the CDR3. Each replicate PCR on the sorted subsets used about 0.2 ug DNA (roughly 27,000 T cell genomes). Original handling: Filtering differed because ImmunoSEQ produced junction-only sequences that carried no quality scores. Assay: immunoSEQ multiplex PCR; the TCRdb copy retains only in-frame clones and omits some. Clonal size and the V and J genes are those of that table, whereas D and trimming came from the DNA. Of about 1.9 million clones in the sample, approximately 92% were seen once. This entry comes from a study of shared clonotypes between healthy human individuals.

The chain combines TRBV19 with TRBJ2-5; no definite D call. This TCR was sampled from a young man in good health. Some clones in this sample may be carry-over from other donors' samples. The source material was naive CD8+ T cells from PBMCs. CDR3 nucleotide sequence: TGTGCCAGTAGTATGAGGTCAACCCTAGAGACCCAGTACTTC. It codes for CASSMRSTLETQYF.